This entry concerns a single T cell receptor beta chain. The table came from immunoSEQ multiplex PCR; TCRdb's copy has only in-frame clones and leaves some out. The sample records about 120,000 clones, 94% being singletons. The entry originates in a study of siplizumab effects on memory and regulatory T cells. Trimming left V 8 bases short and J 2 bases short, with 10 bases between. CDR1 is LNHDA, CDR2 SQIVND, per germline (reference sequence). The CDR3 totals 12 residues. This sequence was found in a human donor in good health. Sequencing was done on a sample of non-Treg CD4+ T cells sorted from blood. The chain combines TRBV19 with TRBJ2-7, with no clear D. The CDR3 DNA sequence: TGTGCCAGTTCCCCCAGTACCTACGAGCAGTACTTC. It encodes CASSPSTYEQYF.